The rows below give T cell receptor beta chains drawn from one sample of a study of cytomegalovirus exposure and HLA in healthy donors. Using immunoSEQ multiplex PCR, the repertoire was profiled, and TCRdb retains in-frame clones only, with some absent. The sample contains around 190,000 clones, roughly 82% of which appear only once. The sequencing sample was made of PBMCs. These receptors originate from a woman aged 18-29 years in good health and CMV-seronegative. The CDR3 runs from the conserved cysteine through the conserved F or W. D genes are given only for firm matches. The size of a clone is reported for some rows only, either as once, few or many, or as a class for expanded clones.

V,J,D,size,CDR3,DNA
TRBV18,TRBJ2-1,NA,NA,CASSPKAGAYNEQFF,TGTGCCAGCTCACCGAAGGCAGGGGCCTACAATGAGCAGTTCTTC
TRBV19,TRBJ2-3,NA,once,CASSPLSGDTDTQYF,TGTGCCAGTAGTCCCCTCTCAGGTGATACAGATACGCAGTATTTT
TRBV7-9,TRBJ1-5,TRBD1,NA,CASSSQGDSNQPQHF,TGTGCCAGCAGCTCGCAGGGGGATAGCAATCAGCCCCAGCATTTT
TRBV18,TRBJ2-7,NA,NA,CASSRGTPYEQYF,TGTGCCAGCTCACGGGGGACACCCTACGAGCAGTACTTC
TRBV27,TRBJ1-1,NA,few,CASSSGMEAFF,TGTGCCAGCAGCTCCGGGATGGAAGCTTTCTTT
TRBV6-7,TRBJ1-5,NA,NA,CASLPKPSDQPQHF,TGTGCCAGCCTCCCAAAGCCTTCGGATCAGCCCCAGCATTTT
TRBV6-4,TRBJ2-3,NA,few,CASSDGTISTDTQYF,TGTGCCAGCAGTGACGGTACAATTAGCACAGATACGCAGTATTTT
TRBV2,TRBJ1-1,TRBD1,few,CASSGQGRYEAFF,TGTGCCAGCAGCGGACAGGGACGATATGAAGCTTTCTTT
TRBV7-9,TRBJ1-4,TRBD1,NA,CASSQTGGNEKLFF,TGTGCCAGCAGCCAGACAGGGGGAAATGAAAAACTGTTTTTT
TRBV19,TRBJ2-1,TRBD2,few,CASKGLTYNEQFF,TGTGCCAGTAAGGGACTAACCTACAATGAGCAGTTCTTC
TRBV19,TRBJ2-4,NA,once,CASSIPQGTKNIQYF,TGTGCCAGTAGTATCCCACAGGGAACCAAAAACATTCAGTACTTC
TRBV11-2,TRBJ2-7,TRBD2,NA,CASSPTSGSYEQYF,TGTGCCAGCAGCCCTACTAGCGGGAGCTACGAGCAGTACTTC
TRBV15,TRBJ1-5,TRBD1,NA,CATSGRQGAGQPQHF,TGTGCCACCAGCGGTCGACAGGGGGCTGGTCAGCCCCAGCATTTT
TRBV7-9,TRBJ2-3,TRBD2,NA,CASSFTSDEYTDTQYF,TGTGCCAGCAGCTTCACTAGCGATGAATACACAGATACGCAGTATTTT
TRBV2,TRBJ1-2,NA,NA,CASSGPGGVPANYGYTF,TGTGCCAGCAGTGGCCCTGGGGGGGTGCCAGCTAACTATGGCTACACCTTC
TRBV6-4,TRBJ2-1,NA,NA,CASSAEAENEQFF,TGTGCCAGCAGTGCGGAAGCGGAAAATGAGCAGTTCTTC
TRBV6-1,TRBJ1-6,TRBD1,NA,CASSEYGTGSANSPLHF,TGTGCCAGCAGTGAATACGGGACAGGGAGTGCTAATTCACCCCTCCACTTT